This passage covers 14 T cell receptor beta chains from one sample sequenced in a study of blood T cell repertoires in COVID-19. The assay was immunoSEQ multiplex PCR, and TCRdb's table has in-frame clones only and misses some. The sample yields under 300,000 clones, roughly 80% seen once. The specimen was PBMCs or T cells enriched from blood (not recorded which). All receptors come from a man aged 50-60 years who had recovered from COVID-19.

This sequence joins TRBV9 and TRBJ2-7; 13 bases are shared with TRBD2. Germline CDR1 SGDLS, CDR2 YYNGEE. V gave up 0 bases and J gave up 6 bases; unmatched junction bases: 3. The CDR3 spans 15 residues. DNA of the CDR3: TGTGCCAGCAGCGTAGGGACTAGCGGGAGTGGCGAGCAGTACTTC. Its translation: CASSVGTSGSGEQYF.

This chain joins TRBV6-5 and TRBJ1-5, with D unclear. Germline CDR1 MNHEY, CDR2 SVGAGI. This CDR3 comprises 14 residues. Trimming shortened V by 5 bases and J by 3 bases, and 11 bases separated the two germline ends. The CDR3 sequence: CASSRERANQPQHF. CDR3 DNA sequence: TGTGCCAGCAGTCGGGAGAGGGCCAATCAGCCCCAGCATTTT.

The sample holds a few counts of this clone. The chain carries TRBV7-9 and TRBJ2-3; 12 bases are a match to TRBD1. V was pared by 5 bases and J by 1 base, with 7 bases of the junction left unmatched. The CDR3 has 17 residues. Germline V gene data show CDR1 as SEHNR and CDR2 as FQNEAQ (reference sequence). This CDR3 is CASSPGQGAGGTDTQYF. The CDR3, as DNA: TGTGCCAGCAGCCCGGGACAGGGGGCGGGAGGCACAGATACGCAGTATTTT.

The chain combines TRBV18 with TRBJ1-1; D not resolved. Trimming shortened V by 2 bases and J by 4 bases, and 8 bases separated the two germline ends. Germline assignment: CDR1 KGHSH and CDR2 LQKENI. CDR3 length: 13 residues. CDR3 region: CASSPRTPTEAFF. As DNA, the CDR3 is TGTGCCAGCTCACCAAGAACACCCACTGAAGCTTTCTTT.

The chain joins TRBV19 to TRBJ1-5; the match to TRBD1 covers 7 bases. Germline V gene data show CDR1 as LNHDA and CDR2 as SQIVND (reference sequence). The CDR3 totals 16 residues. V shed 0 bases, J shed 4 bases, and the junction held 6 bases outside the gene matches. The CDR3 DNA follows: TGTGCCAGTAGTATAGACCGTCAGGGGGTAAATCAGCCCCAGCATTTT. Translation: CASSIDRQGVNQPQHF.

CDR3 sequence reads: CASSGASAYNEQFF. The CDR3 bases are TGTGCCAGCTCGGGGGCGTCAGCCTACAATGAGCAGTTCTTC. The J gene is TRBJ2-1, the V gene TRBV18; D may be TRBD1 (6 bases). Trimming removed 6 bases at V and 2 bases at J, with 11 bases between. Germline CDR1 and CDR2: KGHSH and LQKENI. CDR3 length: 14 amino acids.

The chain uses TRBV6-5 and TRBJ2-1; 7 positions agree with TRBD1. CDR3 size: 13 residues. Germline V gene data show CDR1 as MNHEY and CDR2 as SVGAGI. J lost 6 bases, V lost 7 bases, and 6 bases had no gene match. For the CDR3, the DNA is TGTGCCAGCAATCGCCGACAGGGCAATGAGCAGTTCTTC. It specifies CASNRRQGNEQFF.

This rearrangement joins TRBV3-1 (or the pseudogene TRBV3-2) to TRBJ2-2, with D unresolved. There are 12 residues in the CDR3. The V and J ends lost 4 bases and 8 bases respectively, with 8 bases between them. Germline lookup yields CDR1 LGHDT and CDR2 YNNKEL (reference sequence). The CDR3 loop is CASSPYRGELFF. The CDR3 coding sequence is TGTGCCAGCAGCCCCTACCGAGGGGAGCTGTTTTTT.

The J gene is TRBJ2-1, the V gene TRBV27, with 11 positions matching TRBD2. Germline lookup yields CDR1 MNHEY and CDR2 SMNVEV (reference sequence). The CDR3 consists of 15 residues. J lost 6 bases, V lost 5 bases, and 6 bases had no gene match. The CDR3 bases are TGTGCCAGCAGTGGTCGGACTAGCGGGTTCAATGAGCAGTTCTTC. It yields the protein CASSGRTSGFNEQFF.

The J gene is TRBJ1-5, the V gene TRBV19; D is unclear. Trimming left V 2 bases short and J 1 base short, with 21 bases between. There are 19 residues in the CDR3. CDR1 and CDR2 (germline): LNHDA, SQIVND (reference sequence). DNA for the CDR3: TGTGCCAGTAGTATAACCCGCGGTGGGAGGGCGAACAGCAATCAGCCCCAGCATTTT. It codes for CASSITRGGRANSNQPQHF.

The chain employs TRBV6-1 and TRBJ1-5; D uncertain. In germline, CDR1 is MNHNS, CDR2 SASEGT. Trimming cost V 2 bases and J 8 bases, with 7 bases left between them. There are 12 residues in the CDR3. The CDR3 DNA follows: TGTGCCAGCAGTGAATCCCAGGAGCCCCAGCATTTT. Its protein is CASSESQEPQHF.

The chain links TRBV14 to TRBJ1-2; D unclear. Trimming stripped 1 base from V and 13 bases from J, with 16 bases between. The germline V gene encodes CDR1 SGHDN and CDR2 FVKESK. CDR3 size: 13 residues. In nucleotides, the CDR3 is TGTGCCAGCAGCCAAGTAGTTTCACAGCCACCCACCTTC. Its protein is CASSQVVSQPPTF.

This rearrangement joins TRBV15 to TRBJ1-2; D gene ambiguous. Germline V lookup: CDR1 LNHNV, CDR2 YYDKDF (reference sequence). CDR3 length equals 16 residues. V was clipped by 1 base and J by 2 bases, with 14 bases between them. CDR3 loop: CATSRVNSLQNYGYTF. In nucleotides, the CDR3 is TGTGCCACCAGCAGAGTCAACTCGCTACAGAACTATGGCTACACCTTC.

This chain connects TRBV5-1 to TRBJ2-5; 9 bases are a match to TRBD1. The CDR3 has 14 residues. V lost 3 bases to trimming and J lost 5 bases; unmatched junction nucleotides: 5. Germline CDR1 reads SGHRS; CDR2 reads YFSETQ. The CDR3 loop is CASSSDRGWETQYF. The CDR3, as DNA: TGCGCCAGCAGCTCGGACAGGGGTTGGGAGACCCAGTACTTC.